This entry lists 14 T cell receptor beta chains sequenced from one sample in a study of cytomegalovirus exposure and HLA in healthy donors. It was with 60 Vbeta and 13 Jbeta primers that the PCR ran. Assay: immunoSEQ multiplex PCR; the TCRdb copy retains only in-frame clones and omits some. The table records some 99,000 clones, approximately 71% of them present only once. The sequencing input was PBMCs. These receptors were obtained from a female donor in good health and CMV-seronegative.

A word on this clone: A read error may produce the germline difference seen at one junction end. CDR3 loop: CSSSSGEGGTKNQPQHF. CDR3 DNA: TGTTCCAGCAGCTCGGGGGAGGGTGGGACAAAGAATCAGCCCCAGCATTTT. The chain links TRBV7-9 to TRBJ1-5; tentative D call: TRBD1 (6 bases). The CDR3 sequence is 17 residues long. The V gene's germline CDR1 is SEHNR and CDR2 FQNEAQ (reference sequence).

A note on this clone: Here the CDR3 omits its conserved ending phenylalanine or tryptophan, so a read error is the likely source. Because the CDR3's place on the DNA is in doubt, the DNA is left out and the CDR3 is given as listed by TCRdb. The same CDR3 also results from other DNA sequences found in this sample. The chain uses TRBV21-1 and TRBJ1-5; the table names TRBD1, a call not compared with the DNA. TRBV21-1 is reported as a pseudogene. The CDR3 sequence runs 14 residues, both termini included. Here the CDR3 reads CASSLTGSNQPQHL.

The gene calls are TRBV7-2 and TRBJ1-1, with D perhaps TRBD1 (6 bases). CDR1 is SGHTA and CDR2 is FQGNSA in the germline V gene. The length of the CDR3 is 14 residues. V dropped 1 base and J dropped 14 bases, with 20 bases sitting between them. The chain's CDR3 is CASSLVIGAGAQFF. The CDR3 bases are TGTGCCAGCAGCTTAGTAATCGGTGCAGGGGCACAGTTCTTT. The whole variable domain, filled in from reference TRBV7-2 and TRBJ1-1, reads GAGVSQSPSNKVTEKGKDVELRCDPISGHTALYWYRQSLGQGLEFLIYFQGNSAPDKSGLPSDRFSAERTGGSVSTLTIQRTQQEDSAVYLCASSLVIGAGAQFFGQGTRLTVV.

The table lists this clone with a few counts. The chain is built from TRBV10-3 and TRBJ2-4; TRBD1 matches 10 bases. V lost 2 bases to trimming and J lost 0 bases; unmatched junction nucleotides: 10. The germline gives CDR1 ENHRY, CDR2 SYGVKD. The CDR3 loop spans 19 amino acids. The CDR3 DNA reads TGTGCCATCAGTGAGGGGGGATCGACAGGGGGCCTAGCCAAAAACATTCAGTACTTC. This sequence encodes CAISEGGSTGGLAKNIQYF.

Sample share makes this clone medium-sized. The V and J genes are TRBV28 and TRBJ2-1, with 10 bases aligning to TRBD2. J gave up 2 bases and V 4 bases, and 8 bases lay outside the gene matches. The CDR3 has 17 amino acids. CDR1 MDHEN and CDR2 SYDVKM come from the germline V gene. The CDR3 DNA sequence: TGTGCCAGCAGTTCCCCGATAGCGGGAGGTACCTACAATGAGCAGTTCTTC. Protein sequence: CASSSPIAGGTYNEQFF.

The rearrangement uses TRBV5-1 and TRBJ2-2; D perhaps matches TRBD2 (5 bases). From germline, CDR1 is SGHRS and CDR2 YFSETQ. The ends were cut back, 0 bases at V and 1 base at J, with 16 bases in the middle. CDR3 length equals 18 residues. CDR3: CASSLAGRAGLNTGELFF. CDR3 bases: TGCGCCAGCAGCTTGGCCGGGCGGGCAGGCCTGAACACCGGGGAGCTGTTTTTT.

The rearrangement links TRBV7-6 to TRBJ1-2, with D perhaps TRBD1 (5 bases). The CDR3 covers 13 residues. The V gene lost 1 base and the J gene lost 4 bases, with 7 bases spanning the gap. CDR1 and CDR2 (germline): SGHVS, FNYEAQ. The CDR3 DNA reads TGTGCCAGCAGCTTAGGCCAGGGCTATGGCTACACCTTC. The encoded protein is CASSLGQGYGYTF. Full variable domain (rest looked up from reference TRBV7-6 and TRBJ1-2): GAGVSQSPRYKVTKRGQDVALRCDPISGHVSLYWYRQALGQGPEFLTYFNYEAQQDKSGLPNDRFSAERPEGSISTLTIQRTEQRDSAMYRCASSLGQGYGYTFGSGTRLTVV.

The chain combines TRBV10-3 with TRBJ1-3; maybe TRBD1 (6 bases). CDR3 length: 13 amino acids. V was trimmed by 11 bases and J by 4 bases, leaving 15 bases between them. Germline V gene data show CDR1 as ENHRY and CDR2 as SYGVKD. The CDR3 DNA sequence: TGTGCCTCTAATAGGGACATCGGAAACACCATATATTTT. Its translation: CASNRDIGNTIYF.

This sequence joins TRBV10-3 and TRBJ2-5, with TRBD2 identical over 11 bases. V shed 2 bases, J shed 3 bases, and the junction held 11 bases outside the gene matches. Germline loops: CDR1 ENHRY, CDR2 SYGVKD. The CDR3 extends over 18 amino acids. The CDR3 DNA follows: TGTGCCATCAGTGAGAGAAATCTAGCGGGAGGTAAAAAAGAGACCCAGTACTTC. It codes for CAISERNLAGGKKETQYF.

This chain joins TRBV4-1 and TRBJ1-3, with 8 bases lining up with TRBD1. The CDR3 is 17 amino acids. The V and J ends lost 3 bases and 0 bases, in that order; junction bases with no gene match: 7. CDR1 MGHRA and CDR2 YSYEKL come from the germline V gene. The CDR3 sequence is CASSHDGQGSSGNTIYF. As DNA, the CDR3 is TGCGCCAGCAGCCACGACGGACAGGGATCCTCTGGAAACACCATATATTTT.

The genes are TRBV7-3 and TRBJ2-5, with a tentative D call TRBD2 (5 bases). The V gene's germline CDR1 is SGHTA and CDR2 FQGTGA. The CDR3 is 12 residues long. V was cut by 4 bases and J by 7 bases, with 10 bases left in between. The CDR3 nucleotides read TGTGCCAGCAGCTCGAAAGGAGGGACCCAGTACTTC. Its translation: CASSSKGGTQYF.

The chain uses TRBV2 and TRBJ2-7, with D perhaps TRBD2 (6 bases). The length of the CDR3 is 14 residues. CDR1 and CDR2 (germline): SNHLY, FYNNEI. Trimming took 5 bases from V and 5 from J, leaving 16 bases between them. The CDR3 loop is CASSTTSLLNEQYF. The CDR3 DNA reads TGTGCCAGCAGTACGACTAGTTTGCTCAACGAGCAGTACTTC.

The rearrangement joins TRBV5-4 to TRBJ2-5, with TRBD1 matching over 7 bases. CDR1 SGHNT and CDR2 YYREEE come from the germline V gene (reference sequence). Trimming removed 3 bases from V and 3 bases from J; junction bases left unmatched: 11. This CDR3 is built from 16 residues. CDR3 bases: TGTGCCAGCAGCTCCAACACCTGGGACAGCAAAGAGACCCAGTACTTC. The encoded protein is CASSSNTWDSKETQYF.

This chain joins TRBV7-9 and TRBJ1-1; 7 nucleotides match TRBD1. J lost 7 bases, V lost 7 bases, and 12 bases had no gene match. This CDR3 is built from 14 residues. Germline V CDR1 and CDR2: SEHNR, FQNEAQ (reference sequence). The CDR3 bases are TGTGCCAGCATGCCGGGGCAGGGGGAAGGTGAAGCTTTCTTT. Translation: CASMPGQGEGEAFF.